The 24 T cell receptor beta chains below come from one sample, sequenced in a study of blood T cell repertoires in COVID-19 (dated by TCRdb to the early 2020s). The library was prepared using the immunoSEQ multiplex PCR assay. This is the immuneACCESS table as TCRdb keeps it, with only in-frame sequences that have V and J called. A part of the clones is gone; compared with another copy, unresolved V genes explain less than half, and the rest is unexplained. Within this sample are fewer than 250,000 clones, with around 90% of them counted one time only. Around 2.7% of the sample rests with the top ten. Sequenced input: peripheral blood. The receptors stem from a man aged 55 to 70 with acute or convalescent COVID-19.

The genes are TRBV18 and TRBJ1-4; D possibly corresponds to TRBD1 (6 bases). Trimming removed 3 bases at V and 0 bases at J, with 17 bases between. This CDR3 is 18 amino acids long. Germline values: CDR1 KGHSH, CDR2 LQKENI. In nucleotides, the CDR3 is TGTGCCAGCTCACCCCGCCGTCCGGGACAAACAACTAATGAAAAACTGTTTTTT. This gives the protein CASSPRRPGQTTNEKLFF. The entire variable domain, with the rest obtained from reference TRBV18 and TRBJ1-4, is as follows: NAGVMQNPRHLVRRRGQEARLRCSPMKGHSHVYWYRQLPEEGLKFMVYLQKENIIDESGMPKERFSAEFPKEGPSILRIQQVVRGDSAAYFCASSPRRPGQTTNEKLFFGSGTQLSVL.

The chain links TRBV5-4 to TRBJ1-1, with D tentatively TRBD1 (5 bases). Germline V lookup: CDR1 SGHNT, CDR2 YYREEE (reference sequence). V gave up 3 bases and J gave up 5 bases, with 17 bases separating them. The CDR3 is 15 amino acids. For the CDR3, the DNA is TGTGCCAGCAGCTCACCATTTGGGGGGGGGACTGAAGCTTTCTTT. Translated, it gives CASSSPFGGGTEAFF.

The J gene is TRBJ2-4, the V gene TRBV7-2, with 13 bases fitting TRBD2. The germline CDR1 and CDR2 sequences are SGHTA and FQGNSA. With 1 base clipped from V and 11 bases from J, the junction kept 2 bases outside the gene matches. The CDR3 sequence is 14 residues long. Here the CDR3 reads CASSLGTSGGLQYF. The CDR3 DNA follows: TGTGCCAGCAGCTTAGGGACTAGCGGGGGACTTCAGTACTTC.

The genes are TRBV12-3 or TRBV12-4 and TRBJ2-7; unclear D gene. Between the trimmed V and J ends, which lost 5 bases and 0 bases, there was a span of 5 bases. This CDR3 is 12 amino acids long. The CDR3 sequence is CASSLFSYEQYF. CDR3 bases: TGTGCCAGCAGTCTCTTCTCCTACGAGCAGTACTTC.

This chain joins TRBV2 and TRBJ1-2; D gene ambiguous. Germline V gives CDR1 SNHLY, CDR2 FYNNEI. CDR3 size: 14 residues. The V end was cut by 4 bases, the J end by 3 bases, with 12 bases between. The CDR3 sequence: CASSGRRLDYGYTF. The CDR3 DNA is TGTGCCAGCAGTGGACGCAGGTTAGACTATGGCTACACCTTC.

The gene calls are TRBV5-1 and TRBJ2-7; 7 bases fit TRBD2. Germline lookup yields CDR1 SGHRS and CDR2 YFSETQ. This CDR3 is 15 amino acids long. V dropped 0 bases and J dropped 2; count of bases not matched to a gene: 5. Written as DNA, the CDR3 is TGCGCCAGCAGCTTGGACGCGGGGACTACCTACGAGCAGTACTTC. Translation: CASSLDAGTTYEQYF.

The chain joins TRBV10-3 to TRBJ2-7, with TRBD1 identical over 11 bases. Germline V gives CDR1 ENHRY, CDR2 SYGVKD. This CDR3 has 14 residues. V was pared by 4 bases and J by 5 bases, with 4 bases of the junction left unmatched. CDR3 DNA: TGTGCCATCAGTGGAGGACAGGGGGCGGACGAGCAGTACTTC. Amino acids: CAISGGQGADEQYF.

DNA of the CDR3: TGCGCCAGCAGCCAGACGAGCGGGGGGGCCGGCGATACGCAGTATTTT. Translating it yields CASSQTSGGAGDTQYF. V gene TRBV4-3 combines with J gene TRBJ2-3; TRBD2 matches 10 bases. CDR3 length: 16 amino acids. The V gene end was trimmed by 3 bases and the J gene end by 6 bases; junction bases not matched to a gene: 9. Germline CDR1 and CDR2: LGHNA and YSLEER.

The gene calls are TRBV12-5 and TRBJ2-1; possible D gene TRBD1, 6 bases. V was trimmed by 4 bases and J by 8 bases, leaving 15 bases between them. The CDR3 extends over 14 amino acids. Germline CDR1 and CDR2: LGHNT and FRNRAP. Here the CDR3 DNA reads TGTGCTAGTGGTTCCGTTTTCCCAGGGGATGAGCAGTTCTTC. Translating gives CASGSVFPGDEQFF. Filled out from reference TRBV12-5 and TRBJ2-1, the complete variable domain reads DARVTQTPRHKVTEMGQEVTMRCQPILGHNTVFWYRQTMMQGLELLAYFRNRAPLDDSGMPKDRFSAEMPDATLATLKIQPSEPRDSAVYFCASGSVFPGDEQFFGPGTRLTVL.

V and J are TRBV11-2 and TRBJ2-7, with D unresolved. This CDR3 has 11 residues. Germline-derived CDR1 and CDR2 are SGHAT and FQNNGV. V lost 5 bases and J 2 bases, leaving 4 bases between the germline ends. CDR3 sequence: CASSLTYEQYF. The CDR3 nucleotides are TGTGCCAGCAGCCTAACCTACGAGCAGTACTTC.

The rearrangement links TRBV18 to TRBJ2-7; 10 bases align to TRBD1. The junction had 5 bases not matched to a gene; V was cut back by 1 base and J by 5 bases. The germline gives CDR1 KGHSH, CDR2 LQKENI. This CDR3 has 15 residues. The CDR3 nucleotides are TGTGCCAGCTCACCACTTTCCGGGACAGGGGACGAGCAGTACTTC. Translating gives CASSPLSGTGDEQYF.

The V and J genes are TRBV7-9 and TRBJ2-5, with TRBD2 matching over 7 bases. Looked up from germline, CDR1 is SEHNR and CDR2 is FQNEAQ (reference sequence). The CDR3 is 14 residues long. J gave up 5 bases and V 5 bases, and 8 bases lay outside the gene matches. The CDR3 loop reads CASSKERGSETQYF. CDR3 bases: TGTGCCAGCAGCAAGGAGCGGGGTTCGGAGACCCAGTACTTC.

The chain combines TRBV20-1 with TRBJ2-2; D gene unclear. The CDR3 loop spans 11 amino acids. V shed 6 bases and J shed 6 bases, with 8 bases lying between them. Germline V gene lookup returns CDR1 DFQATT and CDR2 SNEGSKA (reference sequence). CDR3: CSASLPGELFF. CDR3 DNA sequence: TGCAGTGCAAGTCTTCCCGGGGAGCTGTTTTTT.

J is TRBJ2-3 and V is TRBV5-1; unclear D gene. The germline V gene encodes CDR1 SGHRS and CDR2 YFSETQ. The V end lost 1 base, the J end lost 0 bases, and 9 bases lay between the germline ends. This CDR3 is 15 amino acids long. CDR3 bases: TGCGCCAGCAGCTTGTACGACTCTAGCACAGATACGCAGTATTTT. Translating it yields CASSLYDSSTDTQYF.

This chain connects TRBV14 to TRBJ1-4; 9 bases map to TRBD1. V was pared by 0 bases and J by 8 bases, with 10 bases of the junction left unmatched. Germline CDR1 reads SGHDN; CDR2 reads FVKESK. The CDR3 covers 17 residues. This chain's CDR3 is CASSQEYRTGDGEKLFF. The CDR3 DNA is TGTGCCAGCAGCCAAGAATATAGGACAGGGGATGGAGAAAAACTGTTTTTT. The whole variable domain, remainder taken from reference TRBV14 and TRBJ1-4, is EAGVTQFPSHSVIEKGQTVTLRCDPISGHDNLYWYRRVMGKEIKFLLHFVKESKQDESGMPNNRFLAERTGGTYSTLKVQPAELEDSGVYFCASSQEYRTGDGEKLFFGSGTQLSVL.

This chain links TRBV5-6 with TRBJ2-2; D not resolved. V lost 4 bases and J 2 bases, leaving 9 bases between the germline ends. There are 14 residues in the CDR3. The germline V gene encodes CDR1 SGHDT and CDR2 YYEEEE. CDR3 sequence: CASSPSSNTGELFF. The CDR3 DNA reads TGTGCCAGCAGCCCTTCGAGTAACACCGGGGAGCTGTTTTTT. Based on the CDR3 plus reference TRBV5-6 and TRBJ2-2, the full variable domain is DAGVTQSPTHLIKTRGQQVTLRCSPKSGHDTVSWYQQALGQGPQFIFQYYEEEERQRGNFPDRFSGHQFPNYSSELNVNALLLGDSALYLCASSPSSNTGELFFGEGSRLTVL.

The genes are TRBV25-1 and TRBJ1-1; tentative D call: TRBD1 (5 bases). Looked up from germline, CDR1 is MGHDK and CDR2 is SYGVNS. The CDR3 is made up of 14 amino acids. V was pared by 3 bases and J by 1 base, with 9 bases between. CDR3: CASSDQGGNTEAFF. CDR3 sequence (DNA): TGTGCCAGCAGTGATCAGGGAGGGAACACTGAAGCTTTCTTT.

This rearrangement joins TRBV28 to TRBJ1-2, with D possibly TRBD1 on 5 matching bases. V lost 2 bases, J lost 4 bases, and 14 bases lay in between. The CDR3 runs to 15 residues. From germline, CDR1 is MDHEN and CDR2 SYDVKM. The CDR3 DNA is TGTGCCAGCAGTTTAGGGGGGATCACAGGCTATGGCTACACCTTC. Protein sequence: CASSLGGITGYGYTF.

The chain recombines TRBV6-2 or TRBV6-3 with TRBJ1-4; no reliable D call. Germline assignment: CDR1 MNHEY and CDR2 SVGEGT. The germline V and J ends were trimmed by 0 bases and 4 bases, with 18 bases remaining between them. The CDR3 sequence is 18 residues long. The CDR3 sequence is CASSYSLRGRAFNEKLFF. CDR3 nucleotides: TGTGCCAGCAGTTACTCCCTACGCGGGCGGGCATTTAATGAAAAACTGTTTTTT.

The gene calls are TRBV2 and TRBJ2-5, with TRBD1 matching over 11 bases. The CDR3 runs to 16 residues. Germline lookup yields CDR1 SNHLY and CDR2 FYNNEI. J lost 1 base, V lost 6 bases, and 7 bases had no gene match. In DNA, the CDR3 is TGTGCCAGCAGCCAATCCGGGACAGGGGGCCAAGAGACCCAGTACTTC. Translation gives CASSQSGTGGQETQYF.

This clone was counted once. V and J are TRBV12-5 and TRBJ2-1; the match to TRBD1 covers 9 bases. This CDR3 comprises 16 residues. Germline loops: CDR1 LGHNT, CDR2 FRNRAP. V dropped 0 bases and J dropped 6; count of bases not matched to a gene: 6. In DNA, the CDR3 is TGTGCTAGTGGTTTGGTGGGACAGGGACCATCCAATGAGCAGTTCTTC. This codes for CASGLVGQGPSNEQFF.

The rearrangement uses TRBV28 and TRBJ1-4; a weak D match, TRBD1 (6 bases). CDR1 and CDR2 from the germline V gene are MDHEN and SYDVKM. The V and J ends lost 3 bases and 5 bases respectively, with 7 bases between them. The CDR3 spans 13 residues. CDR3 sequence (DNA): TGTGCCAGCAGTTTTGACAGGAATGAAAAACTGTTTTTT. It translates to CASSFDRNEKLFF. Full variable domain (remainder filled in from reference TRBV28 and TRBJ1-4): DVKVTQSSRYLVKRTGEKVFLECVQDMDHENMFWYRQDPGLGLRLIYFSYDVKMKEKGDIPEGYSVSREKKERFSLILESASTNQTSMYLCASSFDRNEKLFFGSGTQLSVL.

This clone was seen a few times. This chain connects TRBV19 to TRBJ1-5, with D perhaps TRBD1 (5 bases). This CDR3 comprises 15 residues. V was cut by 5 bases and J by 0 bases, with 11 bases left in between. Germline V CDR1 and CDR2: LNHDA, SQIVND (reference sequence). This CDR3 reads CASSGLRVSNQPQHF. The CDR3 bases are TGTGCCAGTAGTGGGCTCAGGGTTAGCAATCAGCCCCAGCATTTT.

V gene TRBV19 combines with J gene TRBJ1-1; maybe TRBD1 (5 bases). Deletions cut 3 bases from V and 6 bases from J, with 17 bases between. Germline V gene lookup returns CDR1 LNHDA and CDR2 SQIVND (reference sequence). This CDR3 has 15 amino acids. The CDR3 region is CASSIGGRQSPEAFF. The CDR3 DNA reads TGTGCCAGTAGTATTGGAGGGAGACAGAGCCCTGAAGCTTTCTTT. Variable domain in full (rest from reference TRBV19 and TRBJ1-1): DGGITQSPKYLFRKEGQNVTLSCEQNLNHDAMYWYRQDPGQGLRLIYYSQIVNDFQKGDIAEGYSVSREKKESFPLTVTSAQKNPTAFYLCASSIGGRQSPEAFFGQGTRLTVV.